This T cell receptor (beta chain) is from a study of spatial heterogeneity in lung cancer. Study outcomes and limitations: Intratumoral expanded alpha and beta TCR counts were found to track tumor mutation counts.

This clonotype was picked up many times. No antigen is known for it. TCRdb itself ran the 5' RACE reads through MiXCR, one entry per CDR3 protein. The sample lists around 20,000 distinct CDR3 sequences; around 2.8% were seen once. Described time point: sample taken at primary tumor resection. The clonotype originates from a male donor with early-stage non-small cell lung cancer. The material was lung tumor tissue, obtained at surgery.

In DNA form, the CDR3 reads TGTGCCAGTAGTATGTACACCGGGGCGCATCAGCCCCAGCATTTT. Translation gives CASSMYTGAHQPQHF. The rearrangement links TRBV19 to TRBJ1-5, with D possibly TRBD1 on 5 matching bases. Germline lookup yields CDR1 LNHDA and CDR2 SQIVND (reference sequence). V gave up 3 bases and J gave up 5 bases, with 14 bases separating them. The CDR3 runs 15 residues.